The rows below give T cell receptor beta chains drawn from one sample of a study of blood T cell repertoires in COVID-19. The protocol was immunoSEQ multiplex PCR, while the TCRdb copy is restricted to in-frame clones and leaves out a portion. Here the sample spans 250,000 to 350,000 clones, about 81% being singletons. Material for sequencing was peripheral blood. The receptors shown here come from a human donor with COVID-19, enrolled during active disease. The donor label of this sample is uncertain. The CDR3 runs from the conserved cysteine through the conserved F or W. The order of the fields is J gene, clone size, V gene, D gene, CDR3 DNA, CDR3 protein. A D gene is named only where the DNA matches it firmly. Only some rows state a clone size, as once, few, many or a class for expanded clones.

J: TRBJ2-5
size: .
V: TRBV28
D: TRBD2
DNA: TGTGCCAGCAGCCTTCGGGAGGGATTAAGAGAGACCCAGTACTTC
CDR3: CASSLREGLRETQYF

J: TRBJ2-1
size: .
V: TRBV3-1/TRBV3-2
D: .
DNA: TGTGCCAGCAGCCAAGCAGGGGTCCCCTACAATGAGCAGTTCTTC
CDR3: CASSQAGVPYNEQFF

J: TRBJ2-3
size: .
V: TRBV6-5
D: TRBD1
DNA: TGTGCCAGCAGTTGGGACAGGGGGCGAGTAGATACGCAGTATTTT
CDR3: CASSWDRGRVDTQYF

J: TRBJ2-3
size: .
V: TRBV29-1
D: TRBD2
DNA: TGCAGCGTTGAGGCTAGCGGTAGCACAGATACGCAGTATTTT
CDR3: CSVEASGSTDTQYF

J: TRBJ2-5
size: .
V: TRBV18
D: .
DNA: TGTGCCAGCTCACCTTTAACAGGACAAGAGACCCAGTACTTC
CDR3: CASSPLTGQETQYF

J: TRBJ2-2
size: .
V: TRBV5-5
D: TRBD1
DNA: TGTGCCAGCAGCTTGGCCCCAGGGGGAGCCGGGGAGCTGTTTTTT
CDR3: CASSLAPGGAGELFF

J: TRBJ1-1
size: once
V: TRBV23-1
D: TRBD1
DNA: TGCGCCAGCAGTCCTTCGGGACAGCCCCGCTCCTTTGAAGCTTTCTTT
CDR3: CASSPSGQPRSFEAFF

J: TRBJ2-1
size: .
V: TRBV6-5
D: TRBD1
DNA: TGTGCCAGCAGTCCGGGACAGGAGTCCAATGAGCAGTTCTTC
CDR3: CASSPGQESNEQFF

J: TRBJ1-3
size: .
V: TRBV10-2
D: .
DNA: TGCGCCAGCAGTGAGTTGGGACCGGGGGGCTCTGGAAACACCATATATTTT
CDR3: CASSELGPGGSGNTIYF

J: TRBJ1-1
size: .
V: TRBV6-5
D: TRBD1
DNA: TGTGCCAGTAGAACGGGACAGGGTGACACTGAAGCTTTCTTT
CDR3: CASRTGQGDTEAFF

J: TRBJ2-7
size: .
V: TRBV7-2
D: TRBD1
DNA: TGTGCCAGCAGCTTCGGGGCAGGGGGCTCCTACGAGCAGTACTTC
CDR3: CASSFGAGGSYEQYF

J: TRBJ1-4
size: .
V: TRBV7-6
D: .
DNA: TGTGCCAGCAGCCCCCGTGACGGGGGAGCAACTAATGAAAAACTGTTTTTT
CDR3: CASSPRDGGATNEKLFF

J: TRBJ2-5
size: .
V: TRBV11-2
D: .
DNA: TGTGCCAGCAGCCCCGGGGACTTGACCCACTTC
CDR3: CASSPGDLTHF

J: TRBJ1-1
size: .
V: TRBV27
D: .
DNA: TGTGCCAGCAGTTTATCCCAGTACACTGAAGCTTTCTTT
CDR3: CASSLSQYTEAFF

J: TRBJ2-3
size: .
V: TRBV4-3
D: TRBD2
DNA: TGCGCCAGCAGCCACTCCATAGCGGGAGGGCCCCCAGATACGCAGTATTTT
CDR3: CASSHSIAGGPPDTQYF

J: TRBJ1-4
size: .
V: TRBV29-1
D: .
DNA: TGCAGCGTACCCTCCAGGGAAAGTGAAAAACTGTTTTTT
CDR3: CSVPSRESEKLFF

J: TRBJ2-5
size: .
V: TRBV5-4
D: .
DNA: TGTGCCAGCAGCCAAGGGGGACGGAACCAAGAGACCCAGTACTTC
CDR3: CASSQGGRNQETQYF

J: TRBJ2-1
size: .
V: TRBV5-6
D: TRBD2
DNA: TGTGCCAGCAGCTTAGGGACTAGCGGGATCTCCTATATCTTC
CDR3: CASSLGTSGISYIF

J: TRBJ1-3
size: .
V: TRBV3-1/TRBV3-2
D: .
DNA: TGTGCCAGCAGCCAAGATGCAGGTGCTGGAAACACCATATATTTT
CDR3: CASSQDAGAGNTIYF

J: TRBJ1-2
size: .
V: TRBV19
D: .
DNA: TGTGCCACTCTCGGGGGTTTAGGCTACACCTTC
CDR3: CATLGGLGYTF

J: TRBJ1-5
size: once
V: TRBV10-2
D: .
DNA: TGCGCCAGCAGTGAGTCGACTGACCAGCCCCAGCATTTT
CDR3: CASSESTDQPQHF

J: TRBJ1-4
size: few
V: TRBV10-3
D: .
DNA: TGTGCCATCAGTAACGCCGGGAGCCTTGGGGAAAAACTGTTTTTT
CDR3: CAISNAGSLGEKLFF

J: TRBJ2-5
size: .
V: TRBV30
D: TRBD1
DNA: TGTGCCTGGAGTTCAGACAGGGGAGAGACCCAGTACTTC
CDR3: CAWSSDRGETQYF

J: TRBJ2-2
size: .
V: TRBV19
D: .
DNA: TGTGCCAGTAGTCAGGGAACGAACACCGGGGAGCTGTTTTTT
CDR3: CASSQGTNTGELFF

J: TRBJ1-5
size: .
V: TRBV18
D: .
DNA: TGTGCCAGCTCACCCCAGGGATATGAACAGCCCCAGCATTTT
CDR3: CASSPQGYEQPQHF

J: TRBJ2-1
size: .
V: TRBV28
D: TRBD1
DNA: TGTGCCAGCAGTACCCGGGACAGGGCCTACAATGAGCAGTTCTTC
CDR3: CASSTRDRAYNEQFF

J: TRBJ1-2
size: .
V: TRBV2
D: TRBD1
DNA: TGTGCCAGCAATCGACAGGGCTATGGCTACACCTTC
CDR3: CASNRQGYGYTF

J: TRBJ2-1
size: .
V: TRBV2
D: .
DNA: TGTGCCGGAGGAACGAGCTCCTACAATGAGCAGTTCTTC
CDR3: CAGGTSSYNEQFF